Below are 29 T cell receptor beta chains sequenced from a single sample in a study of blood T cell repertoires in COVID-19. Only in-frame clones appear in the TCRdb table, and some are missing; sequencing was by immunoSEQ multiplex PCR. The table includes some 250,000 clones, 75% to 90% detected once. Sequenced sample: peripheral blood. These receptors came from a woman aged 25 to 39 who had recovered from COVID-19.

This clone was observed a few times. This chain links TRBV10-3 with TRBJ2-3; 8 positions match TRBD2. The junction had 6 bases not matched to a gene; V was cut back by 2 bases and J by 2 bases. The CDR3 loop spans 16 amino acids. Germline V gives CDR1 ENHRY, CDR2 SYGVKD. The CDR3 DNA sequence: TGTGCCATCAGTGAGCAAGTACTAGCGGCCACAGATACGCAGTATTTT. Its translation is CAISEQVLAATDTQYF.

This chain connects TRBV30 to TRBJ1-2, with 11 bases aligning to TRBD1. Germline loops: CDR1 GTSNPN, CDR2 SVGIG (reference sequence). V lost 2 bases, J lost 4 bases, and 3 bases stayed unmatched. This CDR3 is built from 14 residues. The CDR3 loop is CAWSQGQGGYGYTF. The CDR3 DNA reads TGTGCCTGGAGTCAGGGACAGGGGGGCTATGGCTACACCTTC.

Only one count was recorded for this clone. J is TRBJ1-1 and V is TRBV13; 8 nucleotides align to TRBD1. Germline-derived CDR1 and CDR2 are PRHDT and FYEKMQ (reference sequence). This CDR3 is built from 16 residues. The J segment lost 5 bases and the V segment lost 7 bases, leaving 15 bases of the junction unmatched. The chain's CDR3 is CASTDRGRGGGTEAFF. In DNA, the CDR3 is TGTGCCAGCACCGACAGGGGTCGAGGGGGCGGTACTGAAGCTTTCTTT.

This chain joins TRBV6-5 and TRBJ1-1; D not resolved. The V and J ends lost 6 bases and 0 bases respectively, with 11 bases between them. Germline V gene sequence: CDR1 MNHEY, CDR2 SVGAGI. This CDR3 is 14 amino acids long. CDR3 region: CASSPRLMNTEAFF. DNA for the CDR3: TGTGCCAGCAGCCCCAGGTTAATGAACACTGAAGCTTTCTTT.

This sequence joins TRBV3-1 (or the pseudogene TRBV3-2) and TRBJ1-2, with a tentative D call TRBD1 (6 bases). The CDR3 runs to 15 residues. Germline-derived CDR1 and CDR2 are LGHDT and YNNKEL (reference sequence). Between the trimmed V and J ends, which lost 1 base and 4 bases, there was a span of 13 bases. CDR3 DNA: TGTGCCAGCAGCCAAGCCGTAGGGGGTGGCTATGGCTACACCTTC. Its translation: CASSQAVGGGYGYTF.

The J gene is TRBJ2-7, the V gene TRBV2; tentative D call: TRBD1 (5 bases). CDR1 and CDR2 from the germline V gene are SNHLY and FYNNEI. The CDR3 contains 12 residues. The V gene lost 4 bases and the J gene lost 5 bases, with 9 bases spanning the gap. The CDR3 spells CASSGGRDEQYF. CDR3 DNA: TGTGCCAGCAGTGGGGGCCGGGACGAGCAGTACTTC.

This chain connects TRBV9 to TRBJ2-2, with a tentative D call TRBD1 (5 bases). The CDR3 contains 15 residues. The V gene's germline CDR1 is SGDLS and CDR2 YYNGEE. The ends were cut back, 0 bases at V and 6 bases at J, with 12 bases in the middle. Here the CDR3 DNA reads TGTGCCAGCAGCGTAGGTCAGGGTATACCCGGGGAGCTGTTTTTT. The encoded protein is CASSVGQGIPGELFF. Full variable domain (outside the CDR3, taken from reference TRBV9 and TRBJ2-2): DSGVTQTPKHLITATGQRVTLRCSPRSGDLSVYWYQQSLDQGLQFLIQYYNGEERAKGNILERFSAQQFPDLHSELNLSSLELGDSALYFCASSVGQGIPGELFFGEGSRLTVL.

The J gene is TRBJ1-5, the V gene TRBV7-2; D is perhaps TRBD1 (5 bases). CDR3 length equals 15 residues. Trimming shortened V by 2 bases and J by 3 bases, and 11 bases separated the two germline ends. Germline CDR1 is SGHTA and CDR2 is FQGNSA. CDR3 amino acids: CASSLSTGSNQPQHF. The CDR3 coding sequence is TGTGCCAGCAGCTTATCAACAGGTTCCAATCAGCCCCAGCATTTT.

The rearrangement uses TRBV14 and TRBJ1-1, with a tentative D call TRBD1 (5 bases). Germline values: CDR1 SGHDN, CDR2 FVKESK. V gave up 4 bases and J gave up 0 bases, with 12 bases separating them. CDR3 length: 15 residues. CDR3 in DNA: TGTGCCAGCAGCCTCCAGAGACAGCTGAACACTGAAGCTTTCTTT. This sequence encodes CASSLQRQLNTEAFF.

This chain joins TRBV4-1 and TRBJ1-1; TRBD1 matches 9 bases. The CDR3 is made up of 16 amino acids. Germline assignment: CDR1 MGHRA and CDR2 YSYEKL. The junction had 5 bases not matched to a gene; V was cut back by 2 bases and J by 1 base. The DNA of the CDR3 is TGCGCCAGCAGCCAACTCGGGACAGGGTGGAACACTGAAGCTTTCTTT. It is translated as CASSQLGTGWNTEAFF.

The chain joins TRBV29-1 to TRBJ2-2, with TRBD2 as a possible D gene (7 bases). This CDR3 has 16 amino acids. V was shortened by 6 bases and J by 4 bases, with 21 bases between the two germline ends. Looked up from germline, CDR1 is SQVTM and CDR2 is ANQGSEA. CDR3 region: CSVGSDGGHGTGELFF. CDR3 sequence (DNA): TGCAGCGTAGGTAGTGACGGGGGGCACGGCACCGGGGAGCTGTTTTTT.

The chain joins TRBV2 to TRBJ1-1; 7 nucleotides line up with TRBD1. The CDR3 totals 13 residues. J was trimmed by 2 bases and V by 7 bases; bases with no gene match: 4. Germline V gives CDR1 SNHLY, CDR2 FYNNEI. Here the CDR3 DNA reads TGTGCCAGCAAACGGGACAGCAACACTGAAGCTTTCTTT. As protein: CASKRDSNTEAFF.

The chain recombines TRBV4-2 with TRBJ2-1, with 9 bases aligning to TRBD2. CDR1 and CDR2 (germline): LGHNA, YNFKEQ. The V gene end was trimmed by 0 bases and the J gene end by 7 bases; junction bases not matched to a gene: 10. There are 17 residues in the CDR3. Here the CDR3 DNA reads TGTGCCAGCAGCCAAGATCCGCGGGGGGGCGGGAGGAATGAGCAGTTCTTC. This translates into CASSQDPRGGGRNEQFF.

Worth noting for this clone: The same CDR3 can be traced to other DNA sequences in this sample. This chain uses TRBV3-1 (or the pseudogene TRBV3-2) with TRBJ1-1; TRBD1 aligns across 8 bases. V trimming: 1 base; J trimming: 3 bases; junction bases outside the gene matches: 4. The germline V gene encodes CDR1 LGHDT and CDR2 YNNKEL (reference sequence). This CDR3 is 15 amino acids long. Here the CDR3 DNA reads TGTGCCAGCAGCCAAGGACAGGGGATTGACACTGAAGCTTTCTTT. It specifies CASSQGQGIDTEAFF.

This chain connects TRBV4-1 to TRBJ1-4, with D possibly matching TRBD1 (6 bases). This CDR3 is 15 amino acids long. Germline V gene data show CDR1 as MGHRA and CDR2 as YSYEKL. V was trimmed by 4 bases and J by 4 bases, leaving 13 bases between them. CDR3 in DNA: TGCGCCAGCAGCCTAAGTGGGACAAATAATGAAAAACTGTTTTTT. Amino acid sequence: CASSLSGTNNEKLFF.

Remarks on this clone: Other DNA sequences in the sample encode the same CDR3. The CDR3 region has the DNA TGTGCCAGTAGTAACAGGGGACAAGAGACCCAGTACTTC. As protein: CASSNRGQETQYF. The chain recombines TRBV19 with TRBJ2-5; 7 bases match TRBD1. With V trimmed by 4 bases and J by 2 bases, 1 base remained unmatched. CDR1 LNHDA and CDR2 SQIVND come from the germline V gene (reference sequence). The CDR3 is made up of 13 amino acids.

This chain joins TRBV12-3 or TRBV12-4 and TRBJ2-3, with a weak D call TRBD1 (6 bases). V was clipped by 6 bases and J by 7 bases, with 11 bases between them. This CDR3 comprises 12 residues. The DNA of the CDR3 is TGTGCCAGCAGCATTAGGGGGAATACGCAGTATTTT. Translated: CASSIRGNTQYF.

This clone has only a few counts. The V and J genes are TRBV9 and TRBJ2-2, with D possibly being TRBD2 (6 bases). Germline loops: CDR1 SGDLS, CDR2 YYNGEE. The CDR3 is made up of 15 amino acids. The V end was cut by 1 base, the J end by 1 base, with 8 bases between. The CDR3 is CASSVIGGNTGELFF. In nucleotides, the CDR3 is TGTGCCAGCAGCGTAATCGGGGGGAACACCGGGGAGCTGTTTTTT.

The CDR3 is CASSQAGDRVTEAFF. The DNA of the CDR3 is TGCGCCAGCAGCCAAGCCGGCGACAGGGTCACTGAAGCTTTCTTT. This sequence joins TRBV4-3 and TRBJ1-1; the match to TRBD1 covers 7 bases. With 1 base clipped from V and 4 bases from J, the junction kept 6 bases outside the gene matches. Germline V gives CDR1 LGHNA, CDR2 YSLEER. The CDR3 is made up of 15 amino acids.

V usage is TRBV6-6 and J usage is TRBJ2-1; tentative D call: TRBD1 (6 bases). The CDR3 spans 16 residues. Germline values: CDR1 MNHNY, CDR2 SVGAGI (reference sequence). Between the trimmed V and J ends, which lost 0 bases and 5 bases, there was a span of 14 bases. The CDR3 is CASSYSRTETNNEQFF. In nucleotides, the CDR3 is TGTGCCAGCAGTTACTCGAGGACAGAGACCAACAATGAGCAGTTCTTC.

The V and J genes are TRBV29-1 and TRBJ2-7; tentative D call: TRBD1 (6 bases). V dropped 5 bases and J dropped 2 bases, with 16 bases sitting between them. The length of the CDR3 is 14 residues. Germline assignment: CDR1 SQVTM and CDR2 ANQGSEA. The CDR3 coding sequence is TGCAGCGTTCTTCTAAACAGGGACCCCTACGAGCAGTACTTC. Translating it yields CSVLLNRDPYEQYF.

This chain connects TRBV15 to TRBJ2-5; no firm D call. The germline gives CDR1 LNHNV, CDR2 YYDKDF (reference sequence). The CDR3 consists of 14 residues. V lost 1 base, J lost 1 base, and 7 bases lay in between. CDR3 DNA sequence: TGTGCCACCAGCAGAGGCGCCGTCCAAGAGACCCAGTACTTC. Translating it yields CATSRGAVQETQYF.

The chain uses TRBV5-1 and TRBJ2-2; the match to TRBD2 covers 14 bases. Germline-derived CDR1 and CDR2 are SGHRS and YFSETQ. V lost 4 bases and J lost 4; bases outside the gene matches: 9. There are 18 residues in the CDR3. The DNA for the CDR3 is TGCGCCAGCAGCCAGGGACTAGCGGGGGTAAAGGGCACCGGGGAGCTGTTTTTT. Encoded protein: CASSQGLAGVKGTGELFF. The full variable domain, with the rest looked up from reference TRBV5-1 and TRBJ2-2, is KAGVTQTPRYLIKTRGQQVTLSCSPISGHRSVSWYQQTPGQGLQFLFEYFSETQRNKGNFPGRFSGRQFSNSRSEMNVSTLELGDSALYLCASSQGLAGVKGTGELFFGEGSRLTVL.

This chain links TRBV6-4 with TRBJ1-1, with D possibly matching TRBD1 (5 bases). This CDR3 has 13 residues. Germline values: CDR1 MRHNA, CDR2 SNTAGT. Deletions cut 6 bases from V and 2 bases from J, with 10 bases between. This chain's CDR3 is CASSFDSNTEAFF. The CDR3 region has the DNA TGTGCCAGCAGCTTTGACAGTAACACTGAAGCTTTCTTT.

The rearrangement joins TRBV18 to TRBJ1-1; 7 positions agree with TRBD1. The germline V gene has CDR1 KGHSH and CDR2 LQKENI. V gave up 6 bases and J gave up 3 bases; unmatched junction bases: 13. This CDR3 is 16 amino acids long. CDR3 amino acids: CASSLPRGLKDTEAFF. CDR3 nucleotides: TGTGCCAGCTCTCTCCCTAGGGGGCTAAAGGACACTGAAGCTTTCTTT.

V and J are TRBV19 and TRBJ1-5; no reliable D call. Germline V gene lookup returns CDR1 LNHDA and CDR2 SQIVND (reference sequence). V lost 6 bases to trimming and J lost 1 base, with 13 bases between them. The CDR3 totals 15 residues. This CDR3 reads CASSARILSNQPQHF. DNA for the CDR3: TGTGCCAGTAGCGCCAGGATATTGAGCAATCAGCCCCAGCATTTT.

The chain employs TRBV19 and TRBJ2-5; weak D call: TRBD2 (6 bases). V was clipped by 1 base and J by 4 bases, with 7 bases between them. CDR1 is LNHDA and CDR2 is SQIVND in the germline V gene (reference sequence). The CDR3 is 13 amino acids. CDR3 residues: CASSIGRGETQYF. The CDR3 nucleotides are TGTGCCAGTAGTATAGGGCGGGGAGAGACCCAGTACTTC.

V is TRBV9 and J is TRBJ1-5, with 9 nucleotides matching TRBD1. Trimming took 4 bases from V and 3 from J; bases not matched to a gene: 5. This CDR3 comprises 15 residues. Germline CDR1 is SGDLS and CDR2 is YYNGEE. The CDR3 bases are TGTGCCAGCAGCCCGGACAGGGGTAACAATCAGCCCCAGCATTTT. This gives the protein CASSPDRGNNQPQHF.

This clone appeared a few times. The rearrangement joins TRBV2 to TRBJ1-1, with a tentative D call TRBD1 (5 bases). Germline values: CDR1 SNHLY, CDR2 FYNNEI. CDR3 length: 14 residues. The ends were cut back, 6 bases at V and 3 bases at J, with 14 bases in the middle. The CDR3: CASSVGEADTEAFF. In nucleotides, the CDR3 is TGTGCCAGCAGCGTAGGGGAGGCCGACACTGAAGCTTTCTTT.